This T cell receptor (beta chain) was captured in a study of CD8 T cells in ankylosing spondylitis. Findings and caveats of the study: Clones that were linked to disease were CD8+ and were relatively rare in peripheral blood. As reported, disease-linked clones showed significant enrichment in matched ankylosing spondylitis synovial fluid. Ankylosing spondylitis blood appeared to be characterized by a TCR beta motif of several highly homologous variants.

Trimming at V came to 8 bases and at J to 2 bases, leaving 3 bases not matched to a gene. This CDR3 contains 12 residues. Germline V gene sequence: CDR1 MNHEY, CDR2 SMNVEV (reference sequence). The sample holds a few counts of this clonotype. What it binds is not known. The TCR beta libraries were generated through quantitative 5'-RACE incorporating molecular barcodes. TCRdb used MiXCR to reprocess the 5' RACE reads, holding one entry per CDR3 protein. The sample consists of some 85,000 distinct CDR3 sequences, roughly 9% of them appearing once. Sequencing was performed on blood, either unsorted or a sorted T cell fraction (not recorded which). The chain uses TRBV27 and TRBJ2-7, with 7 bases lining up with TRBD1. The clonotype was recovered from a male donor with ankylosing spondylitis. The CDR3 DNA sequence: TGTGCCAGCGGCACAGGGGCCTACGAGCAGTACTTC. This translates into CASGTGAYEQYF.